A single sample is the source of the 15 T cell receptor beta chains below, sequenced in a study of STAT5B mutations in CD4+ large granular lymphocyte leukemia. Data came from immunoSEQ multiplex PCR; TCRdb stores just in-frame clones and leaves some out. This table holds some 27,000 clones, roughly 75% found once. Sequencing was performed on CD4+ T cells from blood buffy coats. The receptors derive from a human donor in good health.

The chain carries TRBV19 and TRBJ2-3, with 7 bases matching TRBD1. Germline V lookup: CDR1 LNHDA, CDR2 SQIVND (reference sequence). V dropped 5 bases and J dropped 4; count of bases not matched to a gene: 3. This CDR3 contains 13 residues. The CDR3 coding sequence is TGTGCCAGTAGTCGAGGGGGCCCAGATACGCAGTATTTT. Translated, it gives CASSRGGPDTQYF. Variable domain in full (rest from reference TRBV19 and TRBJ2-3): DGGITQSPKYLFRKEGQNVTLSCEQNLNHDAMYWYRQDPGQGLRLIYYSQIVNDFQKGDIAEGYSVSREKKESFPLTVTSAQKNPTAFYLCASSRGGPDTQYFGPGTRLTVL.

The rearrangement joins TRBV13 to TRBJ2-7; the D is unclear. Per germline, CDR1 PRHDT and CDR2 FYEKMQ (reference sequence). Between the trimmed V and J ends, which lost 1 base and 6 bases, there was a span of 7 bases. The CDR3 has 12 amino acids. The CDR3 nucleotides read TGTGCCAGCAGCTTAGCCCCCTCCGAGCAGTACTTC. Protein sequence: CASSLAPSEQYF. The whole variable domain, remainder taken from reference TRBV13 and TRBJ2-7, is AAGVIQSPRHLIKEKRETATLKCYPIPRHDTVYWYQQGPGQDPQFLISFYEKMQSDKGSIPDRFSAQQFSDYHSELNMSSLELGDSALYFCASSLAPSEQYFGPGTRLTVT.

J is TRBJ2-3 and V is TRBV4-3, with D uncertain. Trimming pared 1 base from V and 0 bases from J, leaving 8 bases between. The germline CDR1 and CDR2 sequences are LGHNA and YSLEER. The CDR3 is made up of 15 amino acids. The CDR3 sequence is CASSQGSSSTDTQYF. Written as DNA, the CDR3 is TGCGCCAGCAGCCAAGGTTCGTCTAGCACAGATACGCAGTATTTT.

V and J are TRBV6-4 and TRBJ2-3, with 9 bases aligning to TRBD2. Trimming removed 8 bases from V and 10 bases from J; junction bases left unmatched: 19. The germline CDR1 and CDR2 sequences are MRHNA and SNTAGT. CDR3 length: 16 amino acids. The CDR3 DNA reads as TGTGCCAGCTCCCGTTGGGTTTGGCGGGAGGGCGGGCCGCAGTATTTT. Its translation is CASSRWVWREGGPQYF.

The J gene is TRBJ1-2, the V gene TRBV27, with D possibly matching TRBD1 (5 bases). The CDR3 covers 13 residues. In germline, CDR1 is MNHEY, CDR2 SMNVEV (reference sequence). V lost 3 bases and J 2 bases, leaving 7 bases between the germline ends. The CDR3 protein is CASSFEGNYGYTF. In nucleotides, the CDR3 is TGTGCCAGCAGTTTCGAGGGGAACTATGGCTACACCTTC.

CDR3 sequence reads: CASSESLGRVLGYTF. The CDR3 DNA sequence: TGTGCCAGCAGTGAAAGTTTAGGCAGGGTCCTTGGCTACACCTTC. The chain combines TRBV25-1 with TRBJ1-2, with TRBD1 as a possible D gene (5 bases). Germline-derived CDR1 and CDR2 are MGHDK and SYGVNS. This CDR3 comprises 15 residues. V dropped 2 bases and J dropped 7 bases, with 17 bases sitting between them.

V gene TRBV6-5 combines with J gene TRBJ2-1, with D maybe TRBD2 (6 bases). V shed 5 bases and J shed 2 bases, with 13 bases lying between them. Germline loops: CDR1 MNHEY, CDR2 SVGAGI. The CDR3 has 15 amino acids. CDR3 amino acids: CASSPIGSAYNEQFF. CDR3 in DNA: TGTGCCAGCAGTCCCATCGGGAGCGCCTACAATGAGCAGTTCTTC.

The chain is built from TRBV7-3 and TRBJ2-3; perhaps D is TRBD1 or TRBD2 (5 bases each). V was trimmed by 3 bases and J by 0 bases, leaving 10 bases between them. Per the germline V gene, CDR1 is SGHTA and CDR2 is FQGTGA. This CDR3 contains 15 residues. The CDR3 DNA is TGTGCCAGCAGCTTTGAGGGACGGAGCACAGATACGCAGTATTTT. Amino acids: CASSFEGRSTDTQYF.

In this sample, this clone turned up a few times. V usage is TRBV7-2 and J usage is TRBJ2-7, with TRBD2 identical over 7 bases. This CDR3 comprises 15 residues. After removal of 5 bases from V and 3 bases from J, the junction contained 10 bases not matched to a gene. Germline CDR1 SGHTA, CDR2 FQGNSA. The chain's CDR3 is CASSTGLGSLYEQYF. The CDR3 bases are TGTGCCAGCAGCACCGGACTAGGGAGCCTCTACGAGCAGTACTTC.

The chain uses TRBV15 and TRBJ2-3; TRBD2 agrees at 14 bases. The V gene's germline CDR1 is LNHNV and CDR2 YYDKDF (reference sequence). The CDR3 sequence is 19 residues long. With 0 bases clipped from V and 8 bases from J, the junction kept 13 bases outside the gene matches. CDR3 amino acids: CATSRDMGLAGVEQGTQYF. In DNA form, the CDR3 reads TGTGCCACCAGCAGAGATATGGGACTAGCGGGAGTGGAGCAAGGTACGCAGTATTTT.

The chain combines TRBV4-3 with TRBJ1-5, with a tentative D call TRBD1 (5 bases). Trimming stripped 1 base from V and 5 bases from J, with 12 bases between. Germline CDR1 LGHNA, CDR2 YSLEER. The CDR3 is 15 residues long. DNA of the CDR3: TGCGCCAGCAGCCAAGGATTCGCGGGGGATCAGCCCCAGCATTTT. It is translated as CASSQGFAGDQPQHF.

The V gene is TRBV10-1, the J gene TRBJ2-5; possibly TRBD1 or TRBD2 for D (5 bases each). CDR1 WNHNN and CDR2 SYGVQD come from the germline V gene (reference sequence). The CDR3 totals 13 residues. Trimming shortened V by 10 bases and J by 9 bases, and 21 bases separated the two germline ends. The CDR3 is CANPRGFYESQYF. The CDR3 DNA follows: TGCGCCAACCCGAGGGGATTCTACGAGTCCCAGTACTTC.

The chain uses TRBV28 and TRBJ2-7; TRBD1 agrees at 11 bases. Germline V gene data show CDR1 as MDHEN and CDR2 as SYDVKM. The CDR3 loop spans 15 amino acids. J lost 5 bases, V lost 5 bases, and 8 bases had no gene match. The CDR3 region has the DNA TGTGCCAGCAGTCCGTGGACAGGGGGCATCCACGAGCAGTACTTC. This encodes CASSPWTGGIHEQYF.

The chain uses TRBV19 and TRBJ1-5, with D possibly being TRBD1 (5 bases). CDR1 is LNHDA and CDR2 is SQIVND in the germline V gene (reference sequence). This CDR3 is 15 amino acids long. Trimming took off 6 bases at V and 1 base at J, with 13 bases between the two ends. This CDR3 reads CASSQWGRSNQPQHF. The CDR3 DNA reads as TGTGCCAGTAGCCAATGGGGCAGAAGCAATCAGCCCCAGCATTTT.

This chain uses TRBV5-1 with TRBJ1-1; D is unresolved. CDR3 length: 12 amino acids. V gave up 1 base and J gave up 11 bases, with 12 bases separating them. Germline CDR1 SGHRS, CDR2 YFSETQ. The CDR3 coding sequence is TGCGCCAGCAGCTTGTCGGGCGACCCGGCTTTCTTT. It yields the protein CASSLSGDPAFF.